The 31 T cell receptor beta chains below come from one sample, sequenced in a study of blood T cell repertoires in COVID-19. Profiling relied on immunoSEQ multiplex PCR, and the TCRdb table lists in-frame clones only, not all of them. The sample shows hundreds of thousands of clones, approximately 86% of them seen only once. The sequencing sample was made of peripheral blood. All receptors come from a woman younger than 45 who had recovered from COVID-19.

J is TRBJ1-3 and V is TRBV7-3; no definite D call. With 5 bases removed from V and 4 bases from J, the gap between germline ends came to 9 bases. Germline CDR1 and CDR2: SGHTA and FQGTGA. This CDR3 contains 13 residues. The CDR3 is CASSPQHGNTIYF. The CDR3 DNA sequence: TGTGCCAGCAGCCCCCAACACGGAAACACCATATATTTT.

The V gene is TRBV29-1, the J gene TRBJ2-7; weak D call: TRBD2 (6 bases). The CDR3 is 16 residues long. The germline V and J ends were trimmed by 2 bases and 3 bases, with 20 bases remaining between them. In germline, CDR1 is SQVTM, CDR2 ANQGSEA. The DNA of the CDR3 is TGCAGCGTTGAATCGGGCGGCAGGGAGGAGGGCTACGAGCAGTACTTC. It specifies CSVESGGREEGYEQYF.

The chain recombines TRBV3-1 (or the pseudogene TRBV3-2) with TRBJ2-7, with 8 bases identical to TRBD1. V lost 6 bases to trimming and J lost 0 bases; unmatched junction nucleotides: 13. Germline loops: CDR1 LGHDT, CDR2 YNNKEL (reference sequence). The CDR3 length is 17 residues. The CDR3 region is CASSWARDRSFSYEQYF. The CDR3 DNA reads TGTGCCAGCAGTTGGGCGAGGGACAGGTCCTTCTCCTACGAGCAGTACTTC.

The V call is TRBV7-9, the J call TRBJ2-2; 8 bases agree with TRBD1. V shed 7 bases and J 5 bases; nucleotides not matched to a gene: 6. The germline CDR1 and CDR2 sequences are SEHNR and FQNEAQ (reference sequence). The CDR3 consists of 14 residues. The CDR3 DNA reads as TGTGCCAGCACCAACACAGGGGGAACCGGGGAGCTGTTTTTT. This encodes CASTNTGGTGELFF. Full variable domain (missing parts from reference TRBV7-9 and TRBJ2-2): DTGVSQNPRHKITKRGQNVTFRCDPISEHNRLYWYRQTLGQGPEFLTYFQNEAQLEKSRLLSDRFSAERPKGSFSTLEIQRTEQGDSAMYLCASTNTGGTGELFFGEGSRLTVL.

The DNA for the CDR3 is TGTGCCAGCAGCTCGACTAGCGGGAACACAGATACGCAGTATTTT. Protein product: CASSSTSGNTDTQYF. This rearrangement joins TRBV6-2 or TRBV6-3 to TRBJ2-3; 11 bases are shared with TRBD2. Looked up from germline, CDR1 is MNHEY and CDR2 is SVGEGT. With V trimmed by 6 bases and J by 2 bases, 4 bases remained unmatched. The CDR3 is made up of 15 amino acids.

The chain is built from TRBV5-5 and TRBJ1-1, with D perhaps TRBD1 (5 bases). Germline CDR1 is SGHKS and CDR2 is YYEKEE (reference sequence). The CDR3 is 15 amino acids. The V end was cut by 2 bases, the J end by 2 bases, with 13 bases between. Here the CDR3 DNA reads TGTGCCAGCAGCTTAATCTTCCAGGGTAACACTGAAGCTTTCTTT. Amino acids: CASSLIFQGNTEAFF. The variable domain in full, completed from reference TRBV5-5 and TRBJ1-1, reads DAGVTQSPTHLIKTRGQQVTLRCSPISGHKSVSWYQQVLGQGPQFIFQYYEKEERGRGNFPDRFSARQFPNYSSELNVNALLLGDSALYLCASSLIFQGNTEAFFGQGTRLTVV.

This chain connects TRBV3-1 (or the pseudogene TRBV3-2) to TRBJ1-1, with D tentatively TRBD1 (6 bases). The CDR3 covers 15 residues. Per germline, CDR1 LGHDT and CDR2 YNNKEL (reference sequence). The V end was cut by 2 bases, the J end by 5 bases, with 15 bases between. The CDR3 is CASSQFGGGQTEAFF. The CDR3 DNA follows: TGTGCCAGCAGCCAATTTGGGGGGGGGCAAACTGAAGCTTTCTTT.

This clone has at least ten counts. The CDR3, as DNA: TGTGCCAGCAGCCGGACAGGGGCTAATTCACCCCTCCACTTT. This translates into CASSRTGANSPLHF. The gene calls are TRBV5-5 and TRBJ1-6; 9 nucleotides line up with TRBD1. Trimming removed 4 bases from V and 6 bases from J; junction bases left unmatched: 2. The CDR3 runs 14 residues. Germline assignment: CDR1 SGHKS and CDR2 YYEKEE (reference sequence).

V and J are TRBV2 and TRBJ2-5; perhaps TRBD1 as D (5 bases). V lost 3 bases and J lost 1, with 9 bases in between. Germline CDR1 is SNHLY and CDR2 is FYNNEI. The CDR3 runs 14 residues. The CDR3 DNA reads TGTGCCAGCAGTGACCGTCAGGGCCAAGAGACCCAGTACTTC. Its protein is CASSDRQGQETQYF.

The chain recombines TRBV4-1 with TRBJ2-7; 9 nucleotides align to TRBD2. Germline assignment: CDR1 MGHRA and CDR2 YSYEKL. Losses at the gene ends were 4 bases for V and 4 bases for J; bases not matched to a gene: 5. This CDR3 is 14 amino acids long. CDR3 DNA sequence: TGCGCCAGCAGCCCCCGGACTAGCGATTACGAGCAGTACTTC. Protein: CASSPRTSDYEQYF.

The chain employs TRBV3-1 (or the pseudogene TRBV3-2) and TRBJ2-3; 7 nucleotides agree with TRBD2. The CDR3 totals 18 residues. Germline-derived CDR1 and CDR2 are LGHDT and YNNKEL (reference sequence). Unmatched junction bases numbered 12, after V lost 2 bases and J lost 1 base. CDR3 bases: TGTGCCAGCAGCCAACCGATGGGGGGGAGGGTCGGCACAGATACGCAGTATTTT. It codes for CASSQPMGGRVGTDTQYF.

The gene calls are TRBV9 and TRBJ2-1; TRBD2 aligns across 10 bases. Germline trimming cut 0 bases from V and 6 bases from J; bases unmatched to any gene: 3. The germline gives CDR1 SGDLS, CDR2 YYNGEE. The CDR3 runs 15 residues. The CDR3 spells CASSVAAGGVNEQFF. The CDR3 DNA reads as TGTGCCAGCAGCGTAGCAGCGGGAGGGGTCAATGAGCAGTTCTTC.

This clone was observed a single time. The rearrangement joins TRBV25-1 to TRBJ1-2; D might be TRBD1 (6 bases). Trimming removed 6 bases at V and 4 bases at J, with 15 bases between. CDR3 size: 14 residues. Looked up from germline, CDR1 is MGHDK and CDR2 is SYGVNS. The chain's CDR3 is CASRKQGSGYGYTF. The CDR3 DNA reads TGTGCCAGCAGGAAACAGGGTTCGGGCTATGGCTACACCTTC.

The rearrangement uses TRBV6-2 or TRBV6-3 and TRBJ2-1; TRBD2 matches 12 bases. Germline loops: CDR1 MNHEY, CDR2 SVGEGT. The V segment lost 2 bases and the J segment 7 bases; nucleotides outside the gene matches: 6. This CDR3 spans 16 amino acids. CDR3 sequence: CASSYGTSGRWNEQFF. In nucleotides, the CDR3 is TGTGCCAGCAGTTACGGTACTAGCGGGAGGTGGAATGAGCAGTTCTTC.

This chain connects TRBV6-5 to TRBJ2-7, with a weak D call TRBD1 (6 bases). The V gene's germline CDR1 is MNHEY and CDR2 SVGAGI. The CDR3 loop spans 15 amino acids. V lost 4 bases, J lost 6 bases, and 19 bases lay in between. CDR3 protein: CASSWGRRAGGEQYF. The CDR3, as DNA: TGTGCCAGCAGTTGGGGGCGGCGGGCGGGTGGCGAGCAGTACTTC.

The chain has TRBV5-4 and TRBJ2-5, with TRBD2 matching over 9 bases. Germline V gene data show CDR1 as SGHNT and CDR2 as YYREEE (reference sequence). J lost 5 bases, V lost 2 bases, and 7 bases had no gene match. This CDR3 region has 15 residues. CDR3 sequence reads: CASSFGAGGPETQYF. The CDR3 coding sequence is TGTGCCAGCAGCTTTGGGGCGGGAGGGCCCGAGACCCAGTACTTC.

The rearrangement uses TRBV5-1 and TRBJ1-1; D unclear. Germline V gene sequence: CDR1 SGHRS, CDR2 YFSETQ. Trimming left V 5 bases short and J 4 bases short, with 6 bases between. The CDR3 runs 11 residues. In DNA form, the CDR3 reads TGCGCCAGCAGGACGGGCACTGAAGCTTTCTTT. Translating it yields CASRTGTEAFF.

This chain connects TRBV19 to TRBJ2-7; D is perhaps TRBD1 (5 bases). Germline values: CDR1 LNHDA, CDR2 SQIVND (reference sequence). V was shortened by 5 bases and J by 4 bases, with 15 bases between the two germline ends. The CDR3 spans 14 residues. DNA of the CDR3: TGTGCCAGTAGTCCCAGGGCTGCTGAGTACGAGCAGTACTTC. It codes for CASSPRAAEYEQYF.

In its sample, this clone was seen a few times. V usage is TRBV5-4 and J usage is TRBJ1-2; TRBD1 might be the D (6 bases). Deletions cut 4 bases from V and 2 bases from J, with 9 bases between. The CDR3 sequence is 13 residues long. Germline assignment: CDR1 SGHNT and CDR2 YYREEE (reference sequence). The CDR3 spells CASSPTGNYGYTF. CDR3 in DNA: TGTGCCAGCAGCCCCACAGGGAACTATGGCTACACCTTC.

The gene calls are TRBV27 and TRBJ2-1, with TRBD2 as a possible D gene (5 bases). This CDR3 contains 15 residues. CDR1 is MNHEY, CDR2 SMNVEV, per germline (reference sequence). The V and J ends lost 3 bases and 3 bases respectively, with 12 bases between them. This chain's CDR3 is CASSLRVGYYNEQFF. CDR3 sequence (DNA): TGTGCCAGCAGTTTGAGGGTCGGCTACTACAATGAGCAGTTCTTC.

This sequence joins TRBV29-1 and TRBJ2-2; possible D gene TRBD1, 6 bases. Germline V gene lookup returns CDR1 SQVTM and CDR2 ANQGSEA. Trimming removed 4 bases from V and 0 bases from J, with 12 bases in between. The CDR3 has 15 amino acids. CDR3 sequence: CSVVSRDTNTGELFF. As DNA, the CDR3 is TGCAGCGTTGTTTCCCGGGACACGAACACCGGGGAGCTGTTTTTT.

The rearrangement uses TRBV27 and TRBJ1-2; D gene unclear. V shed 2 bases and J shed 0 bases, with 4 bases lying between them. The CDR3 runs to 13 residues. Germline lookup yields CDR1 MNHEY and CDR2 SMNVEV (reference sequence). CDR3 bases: TGTGCCAGCAGTTTAGGGCCTAACTATGGCTACACCTTC. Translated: CASSLGPNYGYTF.

The CDR3 loop is CASSPLGQGVYNEQFF. DNA of the CDR3: TGTGCCAGCTCACCACTTGGACAGGGGGTCTACAATGAGCAGTTCTTC. The V call is TRBV18, the J call TRBJ2-1; 10 nucleotides line up with TRBD1. Germline CDR1 is KGHSH and CDR2 is LQKENI. V shed 1 base and J 3 bases; nucleotides not matched to a gene: 3. The CDR3 runs to 16 residues.

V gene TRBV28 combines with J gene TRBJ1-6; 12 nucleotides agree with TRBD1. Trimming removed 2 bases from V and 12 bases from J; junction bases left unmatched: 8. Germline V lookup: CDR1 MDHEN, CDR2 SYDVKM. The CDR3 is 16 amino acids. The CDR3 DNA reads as TGTGCCAGCAGTTTACTTCCGGGACAGGGGGCTATACCCCTCCACTTT. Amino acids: CASSLLPGQGAIPLHF.

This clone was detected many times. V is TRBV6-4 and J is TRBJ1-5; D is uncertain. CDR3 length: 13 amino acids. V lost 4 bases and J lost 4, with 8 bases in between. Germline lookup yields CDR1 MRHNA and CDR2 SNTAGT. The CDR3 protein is CASSAVENQPQHF. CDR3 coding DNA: TGTGCCAGCAGTGCGGTCGAGAATCAGCCCCAGCATTTT.

The CDR3 region has the DNA TGCGCCAGCAGCTTGGGTGGGTTGGGGGGCACTGAAGCTTTCTTT. Translation gives CASSLGGLGGTEAFF. This sequence joins TRBV5-1 and TRBJ1-1, with D perhaps TRBD1 (5 bases). Germline CDR1 is SGHRS and CDR2 is YFSETQ. The V end was cut by 0 bases, the J end by 4 bases, with 13 bases between. CDR3 length equals 15 residues.

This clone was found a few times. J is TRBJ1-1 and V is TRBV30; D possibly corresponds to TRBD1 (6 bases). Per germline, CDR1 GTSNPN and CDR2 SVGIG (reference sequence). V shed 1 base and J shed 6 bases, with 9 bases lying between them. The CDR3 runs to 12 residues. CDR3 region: CAWSAYRAEAFF. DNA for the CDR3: TGTGCCTGGAGTGCATACAGGGCTGAAGCTTTCTTT.

The DNA of the CDR3 is TGTGCCAGCAGTTTAATCAGTGGTGAGCAGTTCTTC. Its translation: CASSLISGEQFF. The genes are TRBV27 and TRBJ2-1, with D hard to call. CDR3 length equals 12 residues. The V gene lost 2 bases and the J gene lost 9 bases, with 8 bases spanning the gap. The V gene's germline CDR1 is MNHEY and CDR2 SMNVEV (reference sequence).

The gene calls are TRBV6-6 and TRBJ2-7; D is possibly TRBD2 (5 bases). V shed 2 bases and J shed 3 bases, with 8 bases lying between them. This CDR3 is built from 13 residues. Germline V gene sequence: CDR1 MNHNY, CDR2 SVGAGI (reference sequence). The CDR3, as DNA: TGTGCCAGCAGTTACGGGCGGGTCTACGAGCAGTACTTC. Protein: CASSYGRVYEQYF.

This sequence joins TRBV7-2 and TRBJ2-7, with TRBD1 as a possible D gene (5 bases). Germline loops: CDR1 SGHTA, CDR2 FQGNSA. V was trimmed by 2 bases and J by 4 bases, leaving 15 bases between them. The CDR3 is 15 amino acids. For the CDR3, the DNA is TGTGCCAGCAGCTTACGTTTTTCGGACAAATACGAGCAGTACTTC. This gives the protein CASSLRFSDKYEQYF. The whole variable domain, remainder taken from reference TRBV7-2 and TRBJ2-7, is GAGVSQSPSNKVTEKGKDVELRCDPISGHTALYWYRQSLGQGLEFLIYFQGNSAPDKSGLPSDRFSAERTGGSVSTLTIQRTQQEDSAVYLCASSLRFSDKYEQYFGPGTRLTVT.

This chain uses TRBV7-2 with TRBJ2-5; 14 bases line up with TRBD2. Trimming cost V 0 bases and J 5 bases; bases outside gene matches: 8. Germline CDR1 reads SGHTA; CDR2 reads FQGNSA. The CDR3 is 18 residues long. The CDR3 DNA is TGTGCCAGCAGCTTAGCCGGACTAGCGGGGGGCCGAGGCGAGACCCAGTACTTC. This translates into CASSLAGLAGGRGETQYF. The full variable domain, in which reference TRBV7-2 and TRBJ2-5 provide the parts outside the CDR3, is GAGVSQSPSNKVTEKGKDVELRCDPISGHTALYWYRQSLGQGLEFLIYFQGNSAPDKSGLPSDRFSAERTGGSVSTLTIQRTQQEDSAVYLCASSLAGLAGGRGETQYFGPGTRLLVL.